This TCR beta chain was recovered during a study of blood T cell repertoires in COVID-19. Study details: There were acute and convalescent COVID-19 samples, and they came from the United States, Italy and Spain. The analysed material was cDNA or gDNA that came from T cells, B-cell-depleted T cells, or PBMCs.

As originally analysed: Amplification with reference gene primers provided the estimates of nucleated cell counts. Here immunoSEQ multiplex PCR was the method, and the copy in TCRdb shows in-frame clones only, minus some. Clonal size and the V and J genes are those of that table, whereas D and trimming came from the DNA. Among about 64,000 clones listed, 70% to 90% were seen once. Between the trimmed V and J ends, which lost 2 bases and 5 bases, there was a span of 12 bases. Germline CDR1 MNHEY, CDR2 SMNVEV (reference sequence). The CDR3 runs to 14 residues. The receptor was isolated from a man at least 80 years old with acute or convalescent COVID-19. Sequencing was done on a sample of peripheral blood. The rearrangement uses TRBV27 and TRBJ1-1; maybe TRBD1 (6 bases). The CDR3, as DNA: TGTGCCAGCAGTTTACGCGGGGGGCGGACTGAAGCTTTCTTT. Encoded protein: CASSLRGGRTEAFF.